Listed here is a single TCR beta chain. These data originate in a study of blood T cell repertoires in COVID-19. Study summary: The origin of the acute and convalescent COVID-19 samples was the United States, Italy and Spain. The cDNA or gDNA used as material had been derived from T cells, B-cell-depleted T cells, or PBMCs.

Trimming removed 6 bases from V and 1 base from J, with 14 bases in between. The CDR3 has 14 amino acids. Germline V gene sequence: CDR1 SQVTM, CDR2 ANQGSEA. Generated by immunoSEQ multiplex PCR, the TCRdb table keeps only in-frame clones and is missing some. The sample lists 100,000 to 150,000 clones, roughly 90% seen once, with more than 3% in the top ten. Source material: peripheral blood. The V and J genes are TRBV29-1 and TRBJ2-3; D is ambiguous. The source of this sequence is a woman in her fifties or sixties with COVID-19, enrolled during active disease. The CDR3 spells CSVRPPSGTDTQYF. CDR3 sequence (DNA): TGCAGCGTGAGGCCCCCCAGCGGCACAGATACGCAGTATTTT.